The clone carrying this TCR beta chain was detected a few times. Primed by a sample-barcoded 5' primer and a J-beta primer mix, a second PCR proceeded for 7 to 11 cycles. MiXCR, run by TCRdb on the 5' RACE reads, gives a single entry per CDR3 protein. The sample includes 1.5 million to 2 million distinct CDR3 sequences, around 35% of them seen just once. The data were taken from a study of blood T cells in healthy people across ages. CDR3 length: 14 residues. After removal of 6 bases from V and 5 bases from J, the junction contained 11 bases not matched to a gene. Germline V CDR1 and CDR2: SQVTM, ANQGSEA.

This clonotype was obtained from a young woman in good health. This chain uses TRBV29-1 with TRBJ2-7; 9 bases line up with TRBD2. The sample consisted of blood. The CDR3 sequence: CSVGAGGGGNEQYF. In nucleotides, the CDR3 is TGCAGCGTAGGAGCGGGAGGCGGGGGCAACGAGCAGTACTTC.